This TCR beta chain was obtained from a study of blood T cell repertoires in COVID-19. Study-wide context: Samples taken during acute and convalescent COVID-19 were collected in the United States, Italy and Spain.

CDR3 length: 15 residues. Germline V gene data show CDR1 as SGHRS and CDR2 as YFSETQ. The germline V and J ends were trimmed by 2 bases and 6 bases, with 15 bases remaining between them. Across 20 to 25 US areas, participants ranged in age from 18 to 89 years. Participants had their cohort set by participant-reported clinical history. Within 2 weeks before study entry, exposed participants met a COVID-19 case. Using immunoSEQ multiplex PCR, the repertoire was profiled, and TCRdb retains in-frame clones only, with some absent. The table lists roughly 400,000 clones, approximately 91% of them singletons, with approximately 1.5% in the top ten.

The sequence was obtained from a woman younger than 35 who had been exposed to COVID-19. The material sequenced was PBMCs or T cells enriched from blood (not recorded which). The gene calls are TRBV5-1 and TRBJ2-1; D might be TRBD2 (6 bases). The CDR3 here is CASSFSGVMGNEQFF. The CDR3 DNA is TGCGCCAGCAGCTTCTCGGGGGTAATGGGCAATGAGCAGTTCTTC.